Following are 14 T cell receptor beta chains from one sample sequenced in a study of regulatory T cells in long-lasting Graves disease. With iRepertoire HTBI primers and Arm-PCR of CDR3 regions, TCR beta libraries were built. Using its own MiXCR run on the multiplex PCR reads, TCRdb lists one record per CDR3 protein. The sample shows 360,000 or so distinct CDR3 sequences, roughly 25% of them seen only once. Indicated time point: persistent/refractory GD, antithyroid drugs over 5 years with positive TRAb. There was RNA extracted from PBMCs, and the TCR library was made from it. The sequences come from peripheral blood mononuclear cells (PBMCs), collected when the disease was refractory, from a patient treated with antithyroid drugs. The receptors here all came from a woman aged 40 to 50 with Graves disease.

This clonotype was observed at least ten times. The gene calls are TRBV28 and TRBJ2-4, with a weak D call TRBD2 (5 bases). CDR1 MDHEN and CDR2 SYDVKM come from the germline V gene. Trimming took 10 bases from V and 4 from J, leaving 20 bases between them. The CDR3 totals 15 residues. CDR3 in DNA: TGTGCCATCTCCCTAAGAGGGAACCCAAAAAACATTCAGTACTTC. This gives the protein CAISLRGNPKNIQYF.

The gene calls are TRBV5-1 and TRBJ2-7; 9 bases are shared with TRBD1. The CDR3 totals 14 residues. Germline values: CDR1 SGHRS, CDR2 YFSETQ. The junction had 3 bases not matched to a gene; V was cut back by 3 bases and J by 2 bases. The CDR3 DNA reads TGCGCCAGCAGCTCAACAGGGGGCCCCTACGAGCAGTACTTC. Protein sequence: CASSSTGGPYEQYF.

The table lists this clonotype with a few counts. The gene calls are TRBV18 and TRBJ2-7; D gene ambiguous. CDR3 length: 13 amino acids. Germline CDR1 is KGHSH and CDR2 is LQKENI. Trimming removed 6 bases from V and 3 bases from J, with 12 bases in between. CDR3 sequence reads: CASSPGLDYEQYF. As DNA, the CDR3 is TGTGCCAGCTCCCCCGGGCTCGACTACGAGCAGTACTTC.

At least ten counts were recorded for this clonotype. The CDR3 DNA sequence: TGTGCCAGCAGCTCCGGGACAGGGGGCTGGGAGACCCAGTACTTC. Its translation: CASSSGTGGWETQYF. V is TRBV7-9 and J is TRBJ2-5; 12 bases are shared with TRBD1. This CDR3 is built from 15 residues. V lost 4 bases, J lost 5 bases, and 5 bases stayed unmatched. From germline, CDR1 is SEHNR and CDR2 FQNEAQ (reference sequence).

This clonotype came up a few times. The chain links TRBV7-8 to TRBJ1-5; a possible D gene is TRBD1 (6 bases). The CDR3 sequence is 17 residues long. V was pared by 7 bases and J by 1 base, with 20 bases between. Germline CDR1 and CDR2: SGHVS and FQNEAQ. Written as DNA, the CDR3 is TGTGCCAGCACACCGCGGGGGGGGGCGGAGAGCAATCAGCCCCAGCATTTT. As protein: CASTPRGGAESNQPQHF.

Concerning this clonotype itself: The junction shows a germline mismatch at one end, possibly a read error. The V call is TRBV6-5, the J call TRBJ2-4; 7 nucleotides match TRBD2. The CDR3 consists of 16 residues. Germline-derived CDR1 and CDR2 are MNHEY and SVGAGI. CDR3 amino acids: CASSYGPSGAQNIQYF. The DNA for the CDR3 is TGTGCCAGCAGTTACGGGCCTAGCGGAGCCCAAAACATTCAGTACTTC.

This clonotype was seen a single time. This may stem from a read error, because a much larger clone lies one nucleotide away. The chain is built from TRBV11-2 and TRBJ1-1; D is unclear. The length of the CDR3 is 13 residues. CDR1 and CDR2 from the germline V gene are SGHAT and FQNNGV. The CDR3 region is CASSRYDETESFF. CDR3 coding DNA: TGTGCCAGCAGCAGATACGATGAAACTGAATCTTTCTTT.

This sequence joins TRBV24-1 and TRBJ2-1; D is ambiguous. V lost 7 bases and J 6 bases, leaving 9 bases between the germline ends. In germline, CDR1 is KGHDR, CDR2 SFDVKD. The CDR3 length is 12 residues. The DNA for the CDR3 is TGTGCCACCAGCGTAGGGCTCAATGAGCAGTTCTTC. Amino acids: CATSVGLNEQFF.

The V gene is TRBV30, the J gene TRBJ2-1; no definite D call. V was clipped by 1 base and J by 6 bases, with 7 bases between them. This CDR3 has 12 amino acids. The germline CDR1 and CDR2 sequences are GTSNPN and SVGIG (reference sequence). For the CDR3, the DNA is TGTGCCTGGAGTGGAGCCGCCAATGAGCAGTTCTTC. Protein product: CAWSGAANEQFF.

This clonotype was recorded only once. The chain is built from TRBV29-1 and TRBJ1-2; TRBD1 might be the D (6 bases). V was clipped by 4 bases and J by 4 bases, with 19 bases between them. The CDR3 totals 15 residues. CDR1 and CDR2 from the germline V gene are SQVTM and ANQGSEA. CDR3 bases: TGCAGCGTTGCACCCCTGCAGGGGCAAGGCTATGGCTACACCTTC. This gives the protein CSVAPLQGQGYGYTF.

This chain connects TRBV29-1 to TRBJ2-2; D is uncertain. V shed 3 bases and J shed 5 bases, with 13 bases lying between them. Germline V gene data show CDR1 as SQVTM and CDR2 as ANQGSEA. This CDR3 spans 14 amino acids. In nucleotides, the CDR3 is TGCAGCGTTGAGATCCAGGAAGGTACCGGGGAGCTGTTTTTT. Translated: CSVEIQEGTGELFF.

This clonotype was recorded many times. This chain links TRBV2 with TRBJ2-6; D is undetermined. CDR3 length: 12 residues. With 7 bases removed from V and 4 bases from J, the gap between germline ends came to 5 bases. Germline values: CDR1 SNHLY, CDR2 FYNNEI. The CDR3 loop is CASNPGANVLTF. CDR3 bases: TGTGCCAGCAACCCCGGGGCCAACGTCCTGACTTTC.

J is TRBJ2-7 and V is TRBV24-1; no definite D call. V gave up 3 bases and J gave up 7 bases, with 12 bases separating them. The CDR3 is made up of 13 amino acids. Germline-derived CDR1 and CDR2 are KGHDR and SFDVKD. Here the CDR3 reads CATSDARLGEQYF. The CDR3 coding sequence is TGTGCCACCAGTGATGCGAGGCTGGGGGAGCAGTACTTC.

This clonotype was counted only a few times. The CDR3 loop reads CASSLSSGRGSPNEQFF. CDR3 in DNA: TGTGCCAGCAGTTTATCTAGCGGGAGGGGATCACCCAATGAGCAGTTCTTC. The J gene is TRBJ2-1, the V gene TRBV28; TRBD2 matches at 12 bases. Germline CDR1 reads MDHEN; CDR2 reads SYDVKM. J gave up 6 bases and V 1 base, and 7 bases lay outside the gene matches. The length of the CDR3 is 17 residues.